The 19 T cell receptor beta chains presented below share a single source sample, sequenced in a study of T cell changes during pregnancy in multiple sclerosis. Using immunoSEQ multiplex PCR, the repertoire was profiled, and TCRdb retains in-frame clones only, with some absent. The sample includes about 110,000 clones, 92% seen only once; the top ten take 1.5%. The material sequenced was peripheral blood, taken in the third trimester of pregnancy. Receptors originate from a female donor with multiple sclerosis, enrolled in a pregnancy study.

The gene calls are TRBV30 and TRBJ1-1; D is perhaps TRBD1 (5 bases). With 4 bases removed from V and 4 bases from J, the gap between germline ends came to 10 bases. From germline, CDR1 is GTSNPN and CDR2 SVGIG (reference sequence). The CDR3 runs 12 residues. The CDR3 sequence is CAWTRGVTEAFF. The CDR3 region has the DNA TGTGCCTGGACCCGGGGGGTCACTGAAGCTTTCTTT.

This clone was observed a single time. The chain couples TRBV28 to TRBJ1-4; 7 bases match TRBD1. CDR1 is MDHEN, CDR2 SYDVKM, per germline. The CDR3 is 11 residues long. The CDR3 DNA reads TGTGTGATACAGGGGAATGAAAAACTGTTTTTT. Residues: CVIQGNEKLFF. The full variable domain, with the rest looked up from reference TRBV28 and TRBJ1-4, is DVKVTQSSRYLVKRTGEKVFLECVQDMDHENMFWYRQDPGLGLRLIYFSYDVKMKEKGDIPEGYSVSREKKERFSLILESASTNQTSMYLCVIQGNEKLFFGSGTQLSVL.

This sequence joins TRBV9 and TRBJ1-6; D is undetermined. V lost 4 bases, J lost 0 bases, and 11 bases lay in between. CDR3 length equals 16 residues. CDR1 is SGDLS, CDR2 YYNGEE, per germline. The CDR3 here is CASSPGESSYNSPLHF. The CDR3 DNA reads TGTGCCAGCAGCCCCGGGGAGAGCTCCTATAATTCACCCCTCCACTTT.

This chain joins TRBV6-1 and TRBJ1-1, with D possibly matching TRBD1 (5 bases). The germline V and J ends were trimmed by 7 bases and 0 bases, with 15 bases remaining between them. This CDR3 region has 15 residues. From germline, CDR1 is MNHNS and CDR2 SASEGT. CDR3 DNA sequence: TGTGCCAGCACCGACAGCCGTCGCATGAACACTGAAGCTTTCTTT. Amino acid sequence: CASTDSRRMNTEAFF.

The chain recombines TRBV7-7 with TRBJ2-5; TRBD2 aligns across 13 bases. The CDR3 loop spans 15 amino acids. The germline V gene has CDR1 SSHAT and CDR2 FNYEAQ (reference sequence). V gave up 3 bases and J gave up 3 bases; unmatched junction bases: 1. CDR3 bases: TGTGCCAGCAGCTTTGGACTAGCGGGGGAAGAGACCCAGTACTTC. It codes for CASSFGLAGEETQYF.

V usage is TRBV4-2 and J usage is TRBJ1-4, with 7 nucleotides matching TRBD1. The V gene end was trimmed by 3 bases and the J gene end by 0 bases; junction bases not matched to a gene: 13. The length of the CDR3 is 19 residues. Germline CDR1 reads LGHNA; CDR2 reads YNFKEQ. CDR3: CASSQAPRGVPSTNEKLFF. The CDR3 coding sequence is TGTGCCAGCAGCCAGGCTCCCAGGGGGGTCCCCTCAACTAATGAAAAACTGTTTTTT.

The V call is TRBV5-6, the J call TRBJ2-3; TRBD2 agrees at 8 bases. The CDR3 runs to 14 residues. Germline values: CDR1 SGHDT, CDR2 YYEEEE. The J segment lost 8 bases and the V segment lost 3 bases, leaving 8 bases of the junction unmatched. The CDR3: CASSWGLVGGTQYF. CDR3 bases: TGTGCCAGCAGCTGGGGACTAGTGGGGGGTACGCAGTATTTT.

Only one count was recorded for this clone. The rearrangement links TRBV30 to TRBJ2-1, with TRBD2 identical over 8 bases. Germline V gene data show CDR1 as GTSNPN and CDR2 as SVGIG (reference sequence). The V and J ends lost 4 bases and 5 bases, in that order; junction bases with no gene match: 16. The CDR3 extends over 17 amino acids. DNA for the CDR3: TGTGCCTGGAAGCGGCTAGCGGGTTCCCAACACCACAATGAGCAGTTCTTC. Protein sequence: CAWKRLAGSQHHNEQFF.

The sample holds a few counts of this clone. This chain uses TRBV6-5 with TRBJ2-4; the match to TRBD1 covers 7 bases. Germline trimming cut 6 bases from V and 6 bases from J; bases unmatched to any gene: 5. The CDR3 is 13 amino acids. Germline V gene data show CDR1 as MNHEY and CDR2 as SVGAGI. CDR3 in DNA: TGTGCCAGCAGCCGGGACAGTTTAAACATTCAGTACTTC. It translates to CASSRDSLNIQYF.

The chain links TRBV5-8 to TRBJ1-3; D is unclear. Germline V gene lookup returns CDR1 SGHTS and CDR2 YDEGEE. The CDR3 consists of 14 residues. V was shortened by 0 bases and J by 2 bases, with 6 bases between the two germline ends. Here the CDR3 DNA reads TGTGCCAGCAGCTTGGGAGGAGCTGGAAACACCATATATTTT. Protein sequence: CASSLGGAGNTIYF.

The rearrangement joins TRBV9 to TRBJ2-5, with TRBD2 as a possible D gene (6 bases). Per germline, CDR1 SGDLS and CDR2 YYNGEE. V shed 0 bases and J shed 2 bases, with 11 bases lying between them. CDR3 length equals 15 residues. The CDR3 region has the DNA TGTGCCAGCAGCGTAGAGGGAGGCCCTCAAGAGACCCAGTACTTC. Amino acids: CASSVEGGPQETQYF.

V and J are TRBV14 and TRBJ1-2; D call uncertain. Between the trimmed V and J ends, which lost 0 bases and 7 bases, there was a span of 12 bases. This CDR3 comprises 14 residues. CDR1 is SGHDN and CDR2 is FVKESK in the germline V gene. Written as DNA, the CDR3 is TGTGCCAGCAGCCAAGAGAGGAGGAACCTTGGCTACACCTTC. Translated: CASSQERRNLGYTF.

The table lists this clone with a count of one. The chain employs TRBV7-2 and TRBJ1-2; possibly TRBD1 for D (6 bases). The germline V and J ends were trimmed by 1 base and 4 bases, with 10 bases remaining between them. Per the germline V gene, CDR1 is SGHTA and CDR2 is FQGNSA. This CDR3 has 14 amino acids. Here the CDR3 reads CASSLGEGGYGYTF. CDR3 DNA: TGTGCCAGCAGCTTAGGAGAAGGGGGCTATGGCTACACCTTC.

This chain uses TRBV30 with TRBJ1-2; D remains ambiguous. Germline lookup yields CDR1 GTSNPN and CDR2 SVGIG (reference sequence). V was trimmed by 0 bases and J by 3 bases, leaving 14 bases between them. CDR3 length equals 15 residues. The CDR3 loop reads CAWSVSRSGDYGYTF. The CDR3 nucleotides are TGTGCCTGGAGTGTTTCAAGGAGCGGTGACTATGGCTACACCTTC.

The chain carries TRBV29-1 and TRBJ2-1, with D possibly TRBD2 on 5 matching bases. Per germline, CDR1 SQVTM and CDR2 ANQGSEA. Trimming took off 1 base at V and 9 bases at J, with 7 bases between the two ends. This CDR3 has 11 amino acids. CDR3 coding DNA: TGCAGCGTTGAAGTAGGAGGTGAGCAGTTCTTC. Amino acids: CSVEVGGEQFF.

The chain links TRBV5-1 to TRBJ2-2; D is perhaps TRBD1 (6 bases). This CDR3 contains 15 residues. Germline V lookup: CDR1 SGHRS, CDR2 YFSETQ. Trimming removed 5 bases from V and 6 bases from J, with 17 bases in between. The DNA for the CDR3 is TGCGCCAGCAGATCAGACAGGCCCCAGGCCGGGGAGCTGTTTTTT. Translation gives CASRSDRPQAGELFF.

V usage is TRBV21-1 and J usage is TRBJ1-2. TRBV21-1 is termed a pseudogene. There are 16 residues in the CDR3. The CDR3 region has the DNA TGTGCCAGCAGCAAAGCGTGGTCTCCTGAAACGGATGGCTACACCTTC. It codes for CASSKAWSPETDGYTF.

V usage is TRBV27 and J usage is TRBJ2-7; 7 positions match TRBD1. The CDR3 is 15 residues long. Germline CDR1 MNHEY, CDR2 SMNVEV (reference sequence). After removal of 5 bases from V and 2 bases from J, the junction contained 9 bases not matched to a gene. The CDR3 DNA reads as TGTGCCAGCAGTCTAAAATCACAGGGGCCCTACGAGCAGTACTTC. Its protein is CASSLKSQGPYEQYF.

This rearrangement joins TRBV6-1 to TRBJ1-2, with D tentatively TRBD1 (5 bases). The V gene's germline CDR1 is MNHNS and CDR2 SASEGT. V lost 2 bases and J lost 4, with 11 bases in between. The length of the CDR3 is 14 residues. The CDR3 is CASSESRQIYGYTF. The CDR3 DNA is TGTGCCAGCAGTGAATCCAGACAGATCTATGGCTACACCTTC.